This T cell receptor beta chain was captured by sequencing in a study of cytomegalovirus exposure and HLA in healthy donors. Overall study context: Genetic ancestry analysis placed about 80% of the 410 or so donors that were genotyped in the Caucasian-associated cluster.

The CDR3 runs 15 residues. Germline CDR1 reads SGHRS; CDR2 reads YFSETQ. Trimming stripped 0 bases from V and 5 bases from J, with 14 bases between. Study findings and constraints: Associated with cytomegalovirus, according to the listing, were around 160 TCR beta chains.

PCR amplification relied on 60 Vbeta primers (plus 13 Jbeta primers). Here immunoSEQ multiplex PCR was the method, and the copy in TCRdb shows in-frame clones only, minus some. The sample has 64,000 or so clones, around 70% seen once. This clone was seen a handful of times. As yet, its antigen is unknown. Material: PBMCs. This TCR was recovered from a man aged 40-49 years in good health and CMV-seropositive. J is TRBJ1-1 and V is TRBV5-1; possibly TRBD1 for D (6 bases). The CDR3 sequence: CASSLVAGDGTEAFF. CDR3 DNA sequence: TGCGCCAGCAGCTTGGTTGCAGGGGATGGGACTGAAGCTTTCTTT.